This T cell receptor beta chain stems from a study of CD8+ T cells in alopecia areata. Study results and caveats: Clarity of TCR sharing across patients fell short of that in mice, possibly HLA-related.

As regards this clone: Its target is unknown.

After isolation, RNA underwent reverse transcription to generate cDNA as the sequencing template. TCRdb keeps only in-frame clones here, not all; method: immunoSEQ multiplex PCR. The sample includes 180,000 or so clones, roughly 63% of them seen just once. The sample's treatment: oral pan-JAK inhibitor, 5-10 mg twice daily. CDR1 and CDR2 (germline): SEHNR, FQNEAQ (reference sequence). CDR3 length: 15 residues. V shed 0 bases and J shed 5 bases, with 13 bases lying between them. The sample here was CD4+ T cells sorted from blood, taken at week 56, from a patient treated with tofacitinib. V usage is TRBV7-9 and J usage is TRBJ2-5, with D tentatively TRBD1 (5 bases). The sequence was collected from a human donor with alopecia areata. Here the CDR3 reads CASSLAPRGRETQYF. DNA of the CDR3: TGTGCCAGCAGCTTAGCGCCTAGGGGCCGGGAGACCCAGTACTTC. Complete variable domain (other parts from reference TRBV7-9 and TRBJ2-5): DTGVSQNPRHKITKRGQNVTFRCDPISEHNRLYWYRQTLGQGPEFLTYFQNEAQLEKSRLLSDRFSAERPKGSFSTLEIQRTEQGDSAMYLCASSLAPRGRETQYFGPGTRLLVL.